The rows below give T cell receptor beta chains drawn from one sample of a study of shared clonotypes between healthy human individuals. Using immunoSEQ multiplex PCR, the repertoire was profiled, and TCRdb retains in-frame clones only, with some absent. This sample yields approximately 980,000 clones, of which less than 85% are seen a single time; about 1.5% belongs to the top ten. The material sequenced was memory CD4+ T cells sorted from blood. The receptors were gathered from a man aged 18 to 30 in good health. Both conserved end residues are part of each CDR3. D genes are given only for firm matches. Clone size is given for some rows only: seen once, a few or many times, or a class if the clone is expanded.

d_gene | abundance | j_gene | v_gene | CDR3aa | CDR3nt
. | few | TRBJ2-7 | TRBV21-1 | CASSKARLLRPTYEQYF | TGTGCCAGCAGCAAAGCGCGGCTCCTGAGGCCCACCTACGAGCAGTACTTC
. | . | TRBJ2-7 | TRBV10-3 | CATGVTTGTSAYEQYF | TGTGCCACCGGAGTCACCACCGGGACATCGGCATACGAGCAGTACTTC
. | . | TRBJ2-7 | TRBV5-1 | CASSLDGGYEQYF | TGCGCCAGCAGCTTGGATGGGGGGTACGAGCAGTACTTC
. | . | TRBJ2-7 | TRBV6-1 | CASRTTGYEQYF | TGTGCCAGCAGAACTACAGGTTACGAGCAGTACTTC
. | many | TRBJ2-7 | TRBV2 | CASSEYEGTGRNEQYF | TGTGCCAGCAGTGAATATGAGGGAACAGGGAGAAACGAGCAGTACTTC
. | . | TRBJ2-5 | TRBV7-2 | CASSPLRQETQYF | TGTGCCAGCAGCCCACTTCGGCAAGAGACCCAGTACTTC
TRBD2 | few | TRBJ2-4 | TRBV29-1 | CSVVTSGSSIQYF | TGCAGCGTGGTGACTAGCGGGAGTAGCATTCAGTACTTC
. | . | TRBJ1-2 | TRBV30 | CAWSEAGWAANYGYTF | TGTGCCTGGAGTGAAGCAGGGTGGGCGGCTAACTATGGCTACACCTTC
TRBD2 | . | TRBJ2-1 | TRBV30 | CAWRWLAGYNEQFF | TGTGCCTGGAGGTGGCTAGCGGGATACAATGAGCAGTTCTTC
. | . | TRBJ2-7 | TRBV19 | CASSIGAGGLGEQYF | TGTGCCAGTAGTATAGGGGCAGGAGGTTTGGGCGAGCAGTACTTC
TRBD1 | . | TRBJ2-7 | TRBV2 | CASRATDRGHEQYF | TGTGCCAGCAGAGCAACCGACAGGGGCCACGAGCAGTACTTC
. | once | TRBJ2-2 | TRBV5-1 | CASSPIGGRTGELFF | TGCGCCAGCAGCCCCATTGGGGGGAGGACCGGGGAGCTGTTTTTT
. | . | TRBJ1-1 | TRBV4-3 | CASSQRRLIGTEAFF | TGCGCCAGCAGCCAAAGGCGATTGATAGGGACTGAAGCTTTCTTT
. | . | TRBJ2-2 | TRBV19 | CSSPAGRTGELFF | TGTTCTTCCCCGGCCGGGCGGACCGGGGAGCTGTTTTTT
TRBD1 | . | TRBJ2-7 | TRBV6-6 | CASSAFGQGFRYEQYF | TGTGCCAGCAGTGCCTTTGGACAGGGGTTTAGATACGAGCAGTACTTC
. | . | TRBJ2-5 | TRBV10-3 | CAISELAGKKTGETQYF | TGTGCCATCAGTGAGTTGGCAGGGAAGAAAACAGGAGAGACCCAGTACTTC
TRBD1 | few | TRBJ1-3 | TRBV19 | CASTPLGGGLNGNTIYF | TGTGCCAGTACCCCCTTGGGAGGGGGCCTAAATGGAAACACCATATATTTT
TRBD2 | few | TRBJ2-3 | TRBV5-4 | CASSLLSSGPTTDTQYF | TGTGCCAGCAGCTTGTTGTCTAGCGGGCCTACCACAGATACGCAGTATTTT
. | . | TRBJ2-1 | TRBV2 | CASNPPRVSYNEQFF | TGTGCCAGCAACCCCCCTCGGGTCTCCTACAATGAGCAGTTCTTC
TRBD2 | . | TRBJ2-7 | TRBV28 | CASLPGLAGSYEQYF | TGTGCCAGCCTCCCCGGGCTAGCGGGGTCCTACGAGCAGTACTTC
. | . | TRBJ1-1 | TRBV2 | CASRAGTVGTEAFF | TGTGCCAGCAGGGCTGGAACGGTTGGCACTGAAGCTTTCTTT
. | . | TRBJ2-5 | TRBV10-3 | CAISSGTQETQYF | TGTGCCATCAGCTCCGGGACCCAAGAGACCCAGTACTTC
. | . | TRBJ1-5 | TRBV28 | CASSRADGSSNQPQHF | TGTGCCAGCAGTCGAGCCGACGGGAGTAGCAATCAGCCCCAGCATTTT
TRBD1 | once | TRBJ2-1 | TRBV29-1 | CSVEGTGGWNEQFF | TGCAGCGTTGAGGGGACAGGGGGCTGGAATGAGCAGTTCTTC
. | once | TRBJ2-1 | TRBV10-1 | CASSEDSYNEQFF | TGCGCCAGCAGTGAGGACAGTTACAATGAGCAGTTCTTC
TRBD1 | few | TRBJ2-5 | TRBV28 | CASSPRQGLGQETQYF | TGTGCCAGCAGTCCGAGACAGGGGTTGGGGCAAGAGACCCAGTACTTC
. | . | TRBJ1-1 | TRBV30 | CAWSRGMNTEAFF | TGTGCCTGGAGCAGGGGCATGAACACTGAAGCTTTCTTT
. | . | TRBJ2-4 | TRBV5-1 | CASSLSTKNIQYF | TGCGCCAGCAGCTTGTCCACAAAAAACATTCAGTACTTC
. | . | TRBJ2-2 | TRBV6-5 | CASSYNTGELFF | TGTGCCAGCAGCTATAACACCGGGGAGCTGTTTTTT
TRBD1 | . | TRBJ2-1 | TRBV6-5 | CASRAGGRNEQFF | TGTGCCAGCAGAGCAGGGGGTAGGAATGAGCAGTTCTTC
. | . | TRBJ1-2 | TRBV4-1 | CASSQDGGGVNYGYTF | TGCGCCAGCAGCCAAGATGGGGGAGGGGTTAACTATGGCTACACCTTC
. | . | TRBJ2-3 | TRBV5-1 | CASSLEEGSDTQYF | TGCGCCAGCAGCTTGGAGGAGGGGAGCGATACGCAGTATTTT
. | . | TRBJ2-5 | TRBV27 | CASRQRVEVPETQYF | TGTGCCAGCAGGCAGCGGGTGGAGGTCCCAGAGACCCAGTACTTC
TRBD2 | . | TRBJ2-3 | TRBV4-1 | CASSPLAGSTDTQYF | TGCGCCAGCAGCCCGCTAGCGGGGAGCACAGATACGCAGTATTTT
. | . | TRBJ1-6 | TRBV9 | CASSARGRGGSSPLHF | TGTGCCAGCAGCGCCCGGGGCCGAGGGGGAAGTTCACCCCTCCACTTT
TRBD2 | . | TRBJ2-5 | TRBV4-2 | CASSPESLAGGQETQYF | TGTGCCAGCAGCCCCGAGAGCCTAGCGGGGGGTCAAGAGACCCAGTACTTC
. | few | TRBJ1-5 | TRBV19 | CASRATGTSNQPQHF | TGTGCCAGTAGAGCCACAGGGACAAGCAATCAGCCCCAGCATTTT
. | once | TRBJ2-1 | TRBV19 | CASSGGPSSYNEQFF | TGTGCCAGTTCCGGGGGGCCGAGCTCCTACAATGAGCAGTTCTTC
TRBD2 | . | TRBJ2-3 | TRBV5-1 | CASSLDGSGRLADTQYF | TGCGCCAGCAGCTTGGATGGTAGCGGGAGGTTAGCAGATACGCAGTATTTT
. | . | TRBJ2-6 | TRBV4-2 | CASSPGGANVLTF | TGTGCCAGCAGCCCTGGGGGGGCCAACGTCCTGACTTTC
TRBD1 | . | TRBJ1-2 | TRBV6-5 | CASRRDRASYGYTF | TGTGCCAGCAGGAGAGACAGGGCGAGCTATGGCTACACCTTC